This T cell receptor (beta chain) appears in the sequencing data of a study of blood T cells in healthy people across ages. This clonotype was seen once. Its antigen is currently unknown. The authors ran a second PCR of roughly 7 to 11 cycles using a sample-barcoded 5' primer and a J-beta primer mix. Each cDNA molecule carried a tag from a template-switch adaptor that contained 12 random nucleotides. MiXCR was run by TCRdb on the 5' RACE reads, yielding one entry per CDR3 protein. The table shows 550,000 to 700,000 distinct CDR3 sequences, with about 25% occurring only once. General observations from the study: Long-lived donors had more naive CD4+ cells and higher diversity than aged donors.

V was pared by 3 bases and J by 0 bases, with 13 bases between. The CDR3 loop spans 16 amino acids. Input material: blood. The origin of this receptor is a woman in her seventies in good health. The chain couples TRBV12-3 or TRBV12-4 to TRBJ2-3, with D hard to call. The DNA of the CDR3 is TGTGCCAGCAGTTTGAGGCGGCGATCTAGCACAGATACGCAGTATTTT. It specifies CASSLRRRSSTDTQYF.